This is a list of T cell receptor beta chains from one sample in a study of blood T cells in healthy people across ages. MiXCR was run by TCRdb on the 5' RACE reads, yielding one entry per CDR3 protein. Among 1.5 million to 2 million distinct CDR3 sequences, around 36% were seen once, and the ten largest hold approximately 10%. The sequencing sample was made of blood. The origin of the receptors is a woman aged 25 to 39 in good health. CDR3s include the opening cysteine and the closing phenylalanine or tryptophan. The D gene is left open where the match is weak. Size values are once, few and many counts, or a class for expanded clones, and some rows have none.

D gene: .; J gene: TRBJ2-1; clone size: .; V gene: TRBV9; CDR3 protein: CAGSVSGAIYNEQFF; CDR3 DNA: TGTGCCGGCAGCGTCTCCGGGGCAATTTACAATGAGCAGTTCTTC
D gene: .; J gene: TRBJ2-5; clone size: .; V gene: TRBV6-4; CDR3 protein: CASSDKKWESQETQYF; CDR3 DNA: TGTGCCAGCAGTGACAAAAAGTGGGAGTCCCAAGAGACCCAGTACTTC
D gene: .; J gene: TRBJ2-5; clone size: few; V gene: TRBV15; CDR3 protein: CATSRDPRVETQYF; CDR3 DNA: TGTGCCACCAGCAGAGATCCCAGGGTGGAGACCCAGTACTTC
D gene: .; J gene: TRBJ2-3; clone size: few; V gene: TRBV7-3; CDR3 protein: CASSISGYSTDTQYF; CDR3 DNA: TGTGCCAGCAGCATTTCGGGATACAGCACAGATACGCAGTATTTT
D gene: TRBD2; J gene: TRBJ2-1; clone size: few; V gene: TRBV20-1; CDR3 protein: CSAKGNIAGVYNEQFF; CDR3 DNA: TGCAGTGCCAAGGGAAATATAGCGGGGGTCTACAATGAGCAGTTCTTC
D gene: TRBD2; J gene: TRBJ2-3; clone size: .; V gene: TRBV29-1; CDR3 protein: CSARLAGGSILTDTQYF; CDR3 DNA: TGCAGCGCTCGACTAGCGGGAGGCTCAATTCTCACAGATACGCAGTATTTT
D gene: TRBD2; J gene: TRBJ2-1; clone size: .; V gene: TRBV20-1; CDR3 protein: CSAKLWTSGRNNEQFF; CDR3 DNA: TGCAGTGCTAAACTATGGACTAGCGGGAGGAACAATGAGCAGTTCTTC
D gene: .; J gene: TRBJ2-6; clone size: once; V gene: TRBV3-1; CDR3 protein: CASSRQASGANVLTF; CDR3 DNA: TGTGCCAGCAGCCGGCAAGCTTCTGGGGCCAACGTCCTGACTTTC
D gene: TRBD1; J gene: TRBJ1-6; clone size: .; V gene: TRBV7-9; CDR3 protein: CASSRQGYNSPLHF; CDR3 DNA: TGTGCCAGCAGCCGACAGGGTTACAATTCACCCCTCCACTTT
D gene: .; J gene: TRBJ2-5; clone size: .; V gene: TRBV27; CDR3 protein: CASALGQWETQYF; CDR3 DNA: TGTGCCAGCGCTTTAGGGCAGTGGGAGACCCAGTACTTC
D gene: TRBD1; J gene: TRBJ2-7; clone size: few; V gene: TRBV10-1; CDR3 protein: CASSERRGNEQYF; CDR3 DNA: TGCGCCAGCAGTGAGCGCAGGGGGAACGAGCAGTACTTC
D gene: TRBD2; J gene: TRBJ2-1; clone size: .; V gene: TRBV2; CDR3 protein: CASSSGAGGLWNEQFF; CDR3 DNA: TGTGCCAGCAGCAGTGGGGCGGGGGGCCTTTGGAATGAGCAGTTCTTC
D gene: TRBD1; J gene: TRBJ1-2; clone size: many; V gene: TRBV7-9; CDR3 protein: CASTSPSDRGNYGYTF; CDR3 DNA: TGTGCCAGCACCTCACCCTCAGACAGGGGAAACTATGGCTACACCTTC
D gene: .; J gene: TRBJ2-3; clone size: .; V gene: TRBV27; CDR3 protein: CASSPPNLPTDTQYF; CDR3 DNA: TGTGCCAGCAGTCCGCCGAACCTGCCCACAGATACGCAGTATTTT
D gene: TRBD2; J gene: TRBJ2-5; clone size: many; V gene: TRBV4-1; CDR3 protein: CASSPTRLAALGTQYF; CDR3 DNA: TGCGCCAGCAGCCCGACCCGACTAGCGGCGCTGGGGACCCAGTACTTC
D gene: .; J gene: TRBJ2-7; clone size: few; V gene: TRBV20-1; CDR3 protein: CSAFALTYEQYF; CDR3 DNA: TGCAGTGCTTTCGCACTGACCTACGAGCAGTACTTC
D gene: TRBD1; J gene: TRBJ2-5; clone size: .; V gene: TRBV7-3; CDR3 protein: CASSPGQIPQETQYF; CDR3 DNA: TGTGCCAGCAGCCCGGGACAGATCCCCCAAGAGACCCAGTACTTC
D gene: TRBD2; J gene: TRBJ2-5; clone size: few; V gene: TRBV18; CDR3 protein: CASSPKSSGRSQETQYF; CDR3 DNA: TGTGCCAGCTCACCGAAGTCAAGCGGGAGGAGCCAAGAGACCCAGTACTTC
D gene: TRBD1; J gene: TRBJ1-1; clone size: few; V gene: TRBV7-3; CDR3 protein: CASSYRDSPSEAFF; CDR3 DNA: TGTGCCAGCAGCTACAGGGACAGTCCATCTGAAGCTTTCTTT
D gene: TRBD1; J gene: TRBJ1-5; clone size: .; V gene: TRBV2; CDR3 protein: CASSAPGQGGNQPQHF; CDR3 DNA: TGTGCCAGCAGTGCTCCGGGACAGGGGGGGAATCAGCCCCAGCATTTT
D gene: .; J gene: TRBJ2-4; clone size: few; V gene: TRBV25-1; CDR3 protein: CARYLAKNIQYF; CDR3 DNA: TGTGCCAGATACCTAGCCAAAAACATTCAGTACTTC
D gene: .; J gene: TRBJ1-2; clone size: .; V gene: TRBV14; CDR3 protein: CASSQGFDSYGYTF; CDR3 DNA: TGTGCCAGCAGCCAAGGATTCGACAGCTATGGCTACACCTTC
D gene: TRBD2; J gene: TRBJ2-3; clone size: once; V gene: TRBV6-6; CDR3 protein: CASSWKGTSGGTHTQYF; CDR3 DNA: TGTGCCAGCAGTTGGAAAGGGACTAGCGGGGGGACGCATACGCAGTATTTT
D gene: TRBD2; J gene: TRBJ2-7; clone size: few; V gene: TRBV5-5; CDR3 protein: CASSTRWRGSSSYEQYF; CDR3 DNA: TGTGCCAGCAGCACCCGATGGCGGGGGAGTAGCTCCTACGAGCAGTACTTC
D gene: .; J gene: TRBJ2-3; clone size: few; V gene: TRBV20-1; CDR3 protein: CSAQPRQEITDTQYF; CDR3 DNA: TGCAGTGCTCAACCAAGACAAGAGATCACAGATACGCAGTATTTT
D gene: TRBD1; J gene: TRBJ2-7; clone size: .; V gene: TRBV12-3/TRBV12-4; CDR3 protein: CASCQTGDFGEQYF; CDR3 DNA: TGTGCCAGCTGCCAGACAGGGGATTTTGGCGAGCAGTACTTC
D gene: .; J gene: TRBJ2-5; clone size: .; V gene: TRBV6-6; CDR3 protein: CASSYFGRGPETQYF; CDR3 DNA: TGTGCCAGCAGTTACTTTGGACGGGGCCCAGAGACCCAGTACTTC
D gene: .; J gene: TRBJ2-5; clone size: many; V gene: TRBV5-1; CDR3 protein: CASSSNAGAETQYF; CDR3 DNA: TGCGCCAGCAGCTCTAATGCGGGGGCGGAGACCCAGTACTTC
D gene: TRBD1; J gene: TRBJ1-2; clone size: .; V gene: TRBV3-1; CDR3 protein: CASSQALGQGYYGYTF; CDR3 DNA: TGTGCCAGCAGCCAAGCTCTGGGACAGGGGTACTATGGCTACACCTTC
D gene: .; J gene: TRBJ2-4; clone size: few; V gene: TRBV21-1; CDR3 protein: CARATLKGNWIQYF; CDR3 DNA: TGTGCCAGGGCTACCCTAAAGGGTAACTGGATTCAGTACTTC
D gene: TRBD2; J gene: TRBJ2-5; clone size: few; V gene: TRBV6-6; CDR3 protein: CASSLNGGGGETQYF; CDR3 DNA: TGTGCCAGCAGTCTGAACGGGGGGGGTGGGGAGACCCAGTACTTC
D gene: .; J gene: TRBJ2-3; clone size: .; V gene: TRBV9; CDR3 protein: CASSGQVDTQYF; CDR3 DNA: TGTGCCAGCAGCGGACAAGTAGATACGCAGTATTTT
D gene: .; J gene: TRBJ2-5; clone size: once; V gene: TRBV7-9; CDR3 protein: CASSDSPETQYF; CDR3 DNA: TGTGCCAGCAGCGACAGCCCGGAGACCCAGTACTTC
D gene: TRBD2; J gene: TRBJ2-3; clone size: few; V gene: TRBV5-1; CDR3 protein: CASSLDSWTSVTDTQYF; CDR3 DNA: TGCGCCAGCAGCTTGGATTCGTGGACTAGCGTCACAGATACGCAGTATTTT
D gene: .; J gene: TRBJ1-2; clone size: .; V gene: TRBV5-1; CDR3 protein: CASRRSDTENYGYTF; CDR3 DNA: TGCGCCAGCCGAAGAAGCGACACCGAAAACTATGGCTACACCTTC
D gene: TRBD2; J gene: TRBJ2-7; clone size: few; V gene: TRBV13; CDR3 protein: CASSLRLAGQEIQYF; CDR3 DNA: TGTGCCAGCAGCTTACGACTAGCGGGGCAAGAGATCCAGTACTTC
D gene: TRBD1; J gene: TRBJ2-5; clone size: .; V gene: TRBV10-3; CDR3 protein: CAISDHGTGQETQYF; CDR3 DNA: TGTGCCATCAGTGATCACGGGACAGGACAAGAGACCCAGTACTTC
D gene: .; J gene: TRBJ2-3; clone size: few; V gene: TRBV4-1; CDR3 protein: CASSQEIPGLSSDTQYF; CDR3 DNA: TGCGCCAGCAGCCAAGAGATACCGGGACTTTCCTCAGATACGCAGTATTTT
D gene: .; J gene: TRBJ1-1; clone size: .; V gene: TRBV29-1; CDR3 protein: CSAGRPTRGGTEAFF; CDR3 DNA: TGCAGCGCCGGGAGGCCTACGAGGGGCGGCACTGAAGCTTTCTTT
D gene: .; J gene: TRBJ2-5; clone size: few; V gene: TRBV6-5; CDR3 protein: CATGRGETQYF; CDR3 DNA: TGTGCCACTGGACGGGGGGAGACCCAGTACTTC
D gene: .; J gene: TRBJ2-5; clone size: .; V gene: TRBV9; CDR3 protein: CASSGTAKTQYF; CDR3 DNA: TGTGCCAGCAGCGGGACTGCGAAAACCCAGTACTTC
D gene: TRBD1; J gene: TRBJ2-5; clone size: many; V gene: TRBV20-1; CDR3 protein: CSARPGQGLSETQYF; CDR3 DNA: TGCAGTGCTAGGCCGGGACAGGGCTTAAGTGAGACCCAGTACTTC